This entry concerns a single TCR beta chain. The germline V gene has CDR1 SGHDN and CDR2 FVKESK. Trimming removed 4 bases at V and 4 bases at J, with 10 bases between. CDR3 size: 13 residues. The sample belongs to a study of OX40 agonist ivuxolimab in advanced cancers. Sequencing was performed with immunoSEQ multiplex PCR; in TCRdb, only in-frame clones are kept and a portion is missing. The sample consists of approximately 73,000 clones, roughly 88% of them appearing once. The V call is TRBV14, the J call TRBJ1-1, with unresolved D. This receptor was identified in an adult with an advanced solid tumor such as melanoma, head and neck, liver or kidney cancer. This material consisted of CD4+ or CD8+ T cells sorted from blood, taken in a trial of the OX40 agonist ivuxolimab. The CDR3 sequence is CASSRTLSTEAFF. For the CDR3, the DNA is TGTGCCAGCAGCCGGACCCTGAGCACTGAAGCTTTCTTT.